This passage covers 18 T cell receptor beta chains from one sample sequenced in a study of blood T cell repertoires in COVID-19. This table comes from immunoSEQ multiplex PCR, and its TCRdb copy is limited to in-frame clones, with some not included. The top ten clones hold almost 3% of a sample with approximately 340,000 clones, over 70% of them seen once. The sample consisted of peripheral blood. The receptors derive from a man younger than 40 with active or convalescent COVID-19.

This chain joins TRBV6-5 and TRBJ2-3, with D uncertain. Germline V lookup: CDR1 MNHEY, CDR2 SVGAGI. V was trimmed by 2 bases and J by 8 bases, leaving 8 bases between them. The CDR3 has 12 residues. The CDR3 loop reads CASSYGDSTQYF. CDR3 nucleotides: TGTGCCAGCAGTTACGGCGACTCTACGCAGTATTTT.

V is TRBV4-3 and J is TRBJ2-3; 11 bases line up with TRBD2. Germline V lookup: CDR1 LGHNA, CDR2 YSLEER. The CDR3 has 19 amino acids. The V gene end was trimmed by 1 base and the J gene end by 0 bases; junction bases not matched to a gene: 9. Written as DNA, the CDR3 is TGCGCCAGCAGCCAAGTGACAGGGACTAGCGGATATAGCACAGATACGCAGTATTTT. Translating it yields CASSQVTGTSGYSTDTQYF.

V is TRBV28 and J is TRBJ1-4; D unclear. The CDR3 has 13 residues. CDR1 is MDHEN and CDR2 is SYDVKM in the germline V gene. The V end lost 4 bases, the J end lost 4 bases, and 7 bases lay between the germline ends. CDR3 in amino acids: CASSWSVNEKLFF. As DNA, the CDR3 is TGTGCCAGCAGTTGGAGTGTTAATGAAAAACTGTTTTTT.

The rearrangement links TRBV3-1 (or the pseudogene TRBV3-2) to TRBJ2-7, with TRBD1 matching 10 bases. Germline lookup yields CDR1 LGHDT and CDR2 YNNKEL (reference sequence). CDR3 length: 16 amino acids. Losses at the gene ends were 5 bases for V and 7 bases for J; bases not matched to a gene: 14. CDR3 residues: CASSKGQGGTLREQYF. The CDR3 DNA follows: TGTGCCAGCAGCAAAGGACAGGGGGGGACCCTGCGGGAGCAGTACTTC.

The chain uses TRBV28 and TRBJ2-1; perhaps TRBD2 as D (5 bases). V was trimmed by 0 bases and J by 0 bases, leaving 12 bases between them. Germline CDR1 reads MDHEN; CDR2 reads SYDVKM. This CDR3 comprises 17 residues. CDR3 sequence (DNA): TGTGCCAGCAGTTTATGGAGCGGAACGAGCTCCTACAATGAGCAGTTCTTC. Translating it yields CASSLWSGTSSYNEQFF. Filled out from reference TRBV28 and TRBJ2-1, the complete variable domain reads DVKVTQSSRYLVKRTGEKVFLECVQDMDHENMFWYRQDPGLGLRLIYFSYDVKMKEKGDIPEGYSVSREKKERFSLILESASTNQTSMYLCASSLWSGTSSYNEQFFGPGTRLTVL.

The chain is built from TRBV27 and TRBJ2-7, with 8 bases lining up with TRBD1. The ends lost 6 bases at V and 7 bases at J; junction bases unmatched: 14. The CDR3 is 15 amino acids. Germline values: CDR1 MNHEY, CDR2 SMNVEV (reference sequence). CDR3 coding DNA: TGTGCCAGCAGAGAGTACAGGGGGGCAAATCTGGAGCAGTACTTC. This translates into CASREYRGANLEQYF.

The chain has TRBV6-2 or TRBV6-3 and TRBJ2-6; D assignment may be TRBD1 or TRBD2 (6 bases each). V was pared by 6 bases and J by 0 bases, with 12 bases between. Germline V lookup: CDR1 MNHEY, CDR2 SVGEGT. The CDR3 is 16 amino acids. The CDR3 DNA sequence: TGTGCCAGCAGCGGGGGCGGAGCCTCTGGGGCCAACGTCCTGACTTTC. This encodes CASSGGGASGANVLTF.

This sequence joins TRBV6-5 and TRBJ2-7; 7 bases agree with TRBD2. The junction had 11 bases not matched to a gene; V was cut back by 5 bases and J by 4 bases. The germline V gene has CDR1 MNHEY and CDR2 SVGAGI. The CDR3 consists of 15 residues. The CDR3 spells CASSPLAGVGYEQYF. The DNA of the CDR3 is TGTGCCAGCAGTCCCTTGGCGGGAGTAGGTTACGAGCAGTACTTC.

This rearrangement joins TRBV4-1 to TRBJ1-1; D is unclear. The V end was cut by 0 bases, the J end by 11 bases, with 13 bases between. Germline V gene sequence: CDR1 MGHRA, CDR2 YSYEKL. This CDR3 region has 13 residues. The CDR3 is CASSQDRSLGAFF. The DNA of the CDR3 is TGCGCCAGCAGCCAAGATCGGAGCCTCGGGGCTTTCTTT.

The chain combines TRBV7-9 with TRBJ2-3, with a weak D call TRBD1 (5 bases). CDR3 size: 15 residues. The germline V and J ends were trimmed by 5 bases and 0 bases, with 12 bases remaining between them. Looked up from germline, CDR1 is SEHNR and CDR2 is FQNEAQ (reference sequence). The CDR3 DNA reads TGTGCCAGCAGCCTGACAGTTATGAGCACAGATACGCAGTATTTT. Translation gives CASSLTVMSTDTQYF.

The chain uses TRBV28 and TRBJ1-2, with D maybe TRBD1 (5 bases). Trimming cost V 3 bases and J 4 bases, with 9 bases left between them. This CDR3 has 13 residues. Germline CDR1 and CDR2: MDHEN and SYDVKM. CDR3 DNA: TGTGCCAGCAGTTTCTCGGGGGTCTATGGCTACACCTTC. Translated, it gives CASSFSGVYGYTF.

This clone appeared a single time. The gene calls are TRBV2 and TRBJ2-2; D is perhaps TRBD1 (6 bases). V was clipped by 4 bases and J by 0 bases, with 9 bases between them. Germline CDR1 and CDR2: SNHLY and FYNNEI. The CDR3 totals 15 residues. The CDR3 nucleotides read TGTGCCAGCAGTGCCACAGGGCCGAACACCGGGGAGCTGTTTTTT. Translated: CASSATGPNTGELFF.

The chain couples TRBV11-3 to TRBJ1-1; D is possibly TRBD1 (6 bases). There are 12 residues in the CDR3. Germline CDR1 reads SGHNT; CDR2 reads YENEEA. The ends were cut back, 5 bases at V and 11 bases at J, with 15 bases in the middle. The CDR3 here is CASSPHRASAFF. The CDR3 coding sequence is TGTGCCAGCAGCCCGCACAGGGCATCGGCTTTCTTT.

The chain has TRBV5-1 and TRBJ2-3; possibly TRBD1 for D (5 bases). The germline V gene encodes CDR1 SGHRS and CDR2 YFSETQ. There are 15 residues in the CDR3. V dropped 4 bases and J dropped 0 bases, with 12 bases sitting between them. This CDR3 reads CASSPRTPSTDTQYF. CDR3 sequence (DNA): TGCGCCAGCAGCCCCCGGACACCTAGCACAGATACGCAGTATTTT.

The chain joins TRBV27 to TRBJ2-7; D is ambiguous. The CDR3 length is 16 residues. In germline, CDR1 is MNHEY, CDR2 SMNVEV (reference sequence). Trimming took 3 bases from V and 1 from J, leaving 16 bases between them. The CDR3 coding sequence is TGTGCCAGCAGTTTCCTTTACACCATTTCATCCTACGAGCAGTACTTC. This translates into CASSFLYTISSYEQYF.

This chain joins TRBV7-3 and TRBJ2-1; TRBD1 agrees at 9 bases. CDR1 and CDR2 from the germline V gene are SGHTA and FQGTGA. Germline trimming cut 5 bases from V and 7 bases from J; bases unmatched to any gene: 6. The CDR3 length is 14 residues. The CDR3 region is CASSHGTGSNEQFF. The CDR3 nucleotides read TGTGCCAGCAGCCATGGGACAGGGTCAAATGAGCAGTTCTTC. Full variable domain (missing parts from reference TRBV7-3 and TRBJ2-1): GAGVSQTPSNKVTEKGKYVELRCDPISGHTALYWYRQSLGQGPEFLIYFQGTGAADDSGLPNDRFFAVRPEGSVSTLKIQRTERGDSAVYLCASSHGTGSNEQFFGPGTRLTVL.

This clone appeared a single time. The V gene is TRBV2, the J gene TRBJ1-1; the D is unclear. V lost 6 bases and J lost 6, with 8 bases in between. The germline V gene encodes CDR1 SNHLY and CDR2 FYNNEI. This CDR3 is 11 amino acids long. This chain's CDR3 is CASSWTAEAFF. The CDR3 bases are TGTGCCAGCAGCTGGACTGCTGAAGCTTTCTTT.

The CDR3 DNA reads TGTGCCAGCAGCCCAGCGGCGGGGGGCGGCTTTAACGAGCAGTACTTC. Its translation: CASSPAAGGGFNEQYF. The chain uses TRBV14 and TRBJ2-7; 8 positions agree with TRBD2. The CDR3 is 16 amino acids. Per germline, CDR1 SGHDN and CDR2 FVKESK. The junction had 13 bases not matched to a gene; V was cut back by 4 bases and J by 5 bases.